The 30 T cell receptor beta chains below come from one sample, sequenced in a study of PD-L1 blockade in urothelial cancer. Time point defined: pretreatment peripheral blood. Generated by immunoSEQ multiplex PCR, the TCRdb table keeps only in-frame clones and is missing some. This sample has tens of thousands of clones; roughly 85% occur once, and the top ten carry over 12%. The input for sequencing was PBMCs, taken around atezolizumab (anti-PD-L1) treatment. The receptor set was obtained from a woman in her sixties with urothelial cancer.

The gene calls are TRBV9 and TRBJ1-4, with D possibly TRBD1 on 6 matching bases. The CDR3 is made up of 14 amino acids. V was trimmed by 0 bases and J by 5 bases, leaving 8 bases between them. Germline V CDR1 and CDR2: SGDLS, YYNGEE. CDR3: CASSVAGANEKLFF. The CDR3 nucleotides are TGTGCCAGCAGCGTAGCAGGGGCGAATGAAAAACTGTTTTTT.

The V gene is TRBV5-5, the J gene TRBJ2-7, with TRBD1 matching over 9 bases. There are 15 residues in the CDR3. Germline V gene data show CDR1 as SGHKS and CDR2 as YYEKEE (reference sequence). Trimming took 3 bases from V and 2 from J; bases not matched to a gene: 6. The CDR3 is CASSSGQGSAYEQYF. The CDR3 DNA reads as TGTGCCAGCAGCTCCGGACAGGGGTCTGCCTACGAGCAGTACTTC.

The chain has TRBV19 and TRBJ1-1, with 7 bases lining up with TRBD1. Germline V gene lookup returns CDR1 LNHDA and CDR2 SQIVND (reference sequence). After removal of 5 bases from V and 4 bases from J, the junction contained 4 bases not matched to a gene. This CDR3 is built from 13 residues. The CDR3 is CASSVQGFTEAFF. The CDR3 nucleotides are TGTGCCAGTAGTGTACAGGGGTTCACTGAAGCTTTCTTT.

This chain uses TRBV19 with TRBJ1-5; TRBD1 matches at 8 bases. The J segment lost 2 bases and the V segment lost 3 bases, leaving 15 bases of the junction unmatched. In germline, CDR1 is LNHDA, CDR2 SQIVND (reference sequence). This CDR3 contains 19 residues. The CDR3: CASSMVRTGKGRGNQPQHF. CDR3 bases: TGTGCCAGTAGTATGGTGCGGACAGGGAAAGGAAGGGGCAATCAGCCCCAGCATTTT. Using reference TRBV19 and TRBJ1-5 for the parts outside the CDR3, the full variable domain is DGGITQSPKYLFRKEGQNVTLSCEQNLNHDAMYWYRQDPGQGLRLIYYSQIVNDFQKGDIAEGYSVSREKKESFPLTVTSAQKNPTAFYLCASSMVRTGKGRGNQPQHFGDGTRLSIL.

The CDR3 loop reads CASSFGDRWETQYF. CDR3 sequence (DNA): TGTGCCAGCAGTTTCGGGGACAGATGGGAGACCCAGTACTTC. The chain is built from TRBV28 and TRBJ2-5; 7 nucleotides agree with TRBD1. V dropped 3 bases and J dropped 5; count of bases not matched to a gene: 6. The germline CDR1 and CDR2 sequences are MDHEN and SYDVKM. The CDR3 extends over 14 amino acids.

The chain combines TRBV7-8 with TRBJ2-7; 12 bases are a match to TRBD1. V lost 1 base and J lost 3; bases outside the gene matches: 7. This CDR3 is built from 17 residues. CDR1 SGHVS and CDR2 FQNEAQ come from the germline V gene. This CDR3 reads CASSLVGQGAMDYEQYF. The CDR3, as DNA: TGTGCCAGCAGCTTAGTGGGACAGGGGGCTATGGACTACGAGCAGTACTTC.

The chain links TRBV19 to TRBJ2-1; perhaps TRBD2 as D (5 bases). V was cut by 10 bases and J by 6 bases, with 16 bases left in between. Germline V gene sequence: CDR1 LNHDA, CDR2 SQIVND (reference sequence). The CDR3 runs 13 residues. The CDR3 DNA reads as TGTGCCATTCTAGCTCTGAGAGGCAATGAGCAGTTCTTC. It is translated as CAILALRGNEQFF.

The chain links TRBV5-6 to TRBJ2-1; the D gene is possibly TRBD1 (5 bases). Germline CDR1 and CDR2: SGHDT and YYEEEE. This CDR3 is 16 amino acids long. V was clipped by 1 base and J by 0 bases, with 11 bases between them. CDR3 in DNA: TGTGCCAGCAGCTTGACAGGTTTCAGCTCCTACAATGAGCAGTTCTTC. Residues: CASSLTGFSSYNEQFF.

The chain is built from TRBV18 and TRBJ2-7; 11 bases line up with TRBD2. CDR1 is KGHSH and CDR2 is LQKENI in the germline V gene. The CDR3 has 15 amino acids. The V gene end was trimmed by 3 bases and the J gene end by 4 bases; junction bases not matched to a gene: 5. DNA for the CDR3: TGTGCCAGCTCACCCTTAGCGGGGGGGCAGTACGAGCAGTACTTC. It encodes CASSPLAGGQYEQYF.

For the CDR3, the DNA is TGCGCCAGCAGCTCCGGGACAATGAACACTGAAGCTTTCTTT. Its translation is CASSSGTMNTEAFF. This chain links TRBV5-1 with TRBJ1-1, with a weak D call TRBD1 (6 bases). V shed 3 bases and J shed 0 bases, with 9 bases lying between them. Germline CDR1 and CDR2: SGHRS and YFSETQ. The length of the CDR3 is 14 residues.

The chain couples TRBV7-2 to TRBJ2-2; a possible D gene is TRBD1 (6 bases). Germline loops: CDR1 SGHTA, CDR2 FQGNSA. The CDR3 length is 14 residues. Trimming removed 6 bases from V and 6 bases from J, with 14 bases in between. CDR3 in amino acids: CASRYTGWAGELFF. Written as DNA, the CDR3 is TGTGCCAGCAGGTACACAGGGTGGGCCGGGGAGCTGTTTTTT.

The CDR3 protein is CASSPGQGSYNEQFF. CDR3 in DNA: TGCGCCAGCAGCCCCGGACAGGGATCCTACAATGAGCAGTTCTTC. The chain joins TRBV5-1 to TRBJ2-1, with 8 bases aligning to TRBD1. This CDR3 has 15 residues. The junction had 4 bases not matched to a gene; V was cut back by 4 bases and J by 1 base. CDR1 and CDR2 from the germline V gene are SGHRS and YFSETQ.

In nucleotides, the CDR3 is TGTGCCAGCAGCTTGGGCGGGGGCTATGGCTACACCTTC. Translating it yields CASSLGGGYGYTF. This rearrangement joins TRBV5-8 to TRBJ1-2, with D possibly TRBD1 on 5 matching bases. The germline V gene has CDR1 SGHTS and CDR2 YDEGEE. Trimming took off 0 bases at V and 4 bases at J, with 7 bases between the two ends. The CDR3 has 13 amino acids. Using reference TRBV5-8 and TRBJ1-2 for the parts outside the CDR3, the full variable domain is EAGVTQSPTHLIKTRGQQATLRCSPISGHTSVYWYQQALGLGLQFLLWYDEGEERNRGNFPPRFSGRQFPNYSSELNVNALELEDSALYLCASSLGGGYGYTFGSGTRLTVV.

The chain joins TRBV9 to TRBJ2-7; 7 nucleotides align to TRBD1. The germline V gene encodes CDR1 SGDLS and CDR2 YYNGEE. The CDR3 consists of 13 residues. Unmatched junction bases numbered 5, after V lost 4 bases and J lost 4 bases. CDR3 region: CASSTRQGYEQYF. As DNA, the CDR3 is TGTGCCAGCAGCACCCGACAGGGATACGAGCAGTACTTC.

This CDR3 reads CAISGGVGLAGLEQYF. In DNA form, the CDR3 reads TGTGCCATCAGTGGTGGTGTAGGGTTAGCGGGCTTAGAGCAGTACTTC. The rearrangement links TRBV10-3 to TRBJ2-7, with 7 bases matching TRBD2. In germline, CDR1 is ENHRY, CDR2 SYGVKD. The CDR3 has 16 amino acids. Trimming removed 4 bases from V and 7 bases from J; junction bases left unmatched: 16.

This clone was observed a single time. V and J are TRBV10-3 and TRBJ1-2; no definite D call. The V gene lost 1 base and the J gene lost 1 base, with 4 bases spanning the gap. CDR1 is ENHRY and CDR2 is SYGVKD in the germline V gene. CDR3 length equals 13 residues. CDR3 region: CAISEYSNYGYTF. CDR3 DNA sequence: TGTGCCATCAGTGAGTACAGTAACTATGGCTACACCTTC.

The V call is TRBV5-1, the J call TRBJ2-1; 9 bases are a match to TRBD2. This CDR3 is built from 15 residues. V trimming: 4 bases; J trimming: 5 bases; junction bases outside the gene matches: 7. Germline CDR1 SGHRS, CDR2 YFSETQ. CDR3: CASSRLAARHNEQFF. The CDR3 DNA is TGCGCCAGCAGCCGACTAGCGGCTCGCCACAATGAGCAGTTCTTC.

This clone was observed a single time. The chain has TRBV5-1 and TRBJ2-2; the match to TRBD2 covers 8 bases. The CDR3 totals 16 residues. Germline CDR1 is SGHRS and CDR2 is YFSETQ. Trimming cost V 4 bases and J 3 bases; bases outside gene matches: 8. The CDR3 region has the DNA TGCGCCAGCAGCCCGTTAGCGGGGATGGACACCGGGGAGCTGTTTTTT. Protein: CASSPLAGMDTGELFF.

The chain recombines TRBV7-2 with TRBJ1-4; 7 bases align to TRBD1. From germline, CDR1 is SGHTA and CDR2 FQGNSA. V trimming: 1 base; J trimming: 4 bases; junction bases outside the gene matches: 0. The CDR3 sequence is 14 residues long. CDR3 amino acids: CASSLGQGNEKLFF. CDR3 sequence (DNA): TGTGCCAGCAGCTTAGGACAGGGTAATGAAAAACTGTTTTTT.

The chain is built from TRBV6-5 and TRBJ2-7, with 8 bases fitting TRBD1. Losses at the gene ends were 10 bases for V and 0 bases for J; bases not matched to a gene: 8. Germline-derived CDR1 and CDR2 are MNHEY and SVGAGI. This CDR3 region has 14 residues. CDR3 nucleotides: TGTGCCACCAAGCCGGGACAGGCCTCCTACGAGCAGTACTTC. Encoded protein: CATKPGQASYEQYF.

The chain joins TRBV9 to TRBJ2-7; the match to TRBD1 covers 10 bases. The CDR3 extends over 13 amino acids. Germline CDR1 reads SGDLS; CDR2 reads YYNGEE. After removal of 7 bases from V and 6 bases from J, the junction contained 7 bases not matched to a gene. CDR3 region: CASRGTGDSEQYF. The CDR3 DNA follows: TGTGCCAGCCGGGGGACAGGGGACTCCGAGCAGTACTTC.

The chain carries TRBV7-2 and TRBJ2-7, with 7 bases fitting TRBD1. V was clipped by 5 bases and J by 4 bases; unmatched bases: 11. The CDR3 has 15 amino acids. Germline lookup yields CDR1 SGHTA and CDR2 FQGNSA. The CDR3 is CASSQPGDRTYEQYF. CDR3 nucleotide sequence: TGTGCCAGCAGCCAACCCGGGGACAGAACATACGAGCAGTACTTC.

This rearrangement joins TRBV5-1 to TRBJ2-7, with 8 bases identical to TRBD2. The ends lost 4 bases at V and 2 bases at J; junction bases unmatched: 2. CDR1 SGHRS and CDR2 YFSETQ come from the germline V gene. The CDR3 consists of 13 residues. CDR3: CASSPGGTYEQYF. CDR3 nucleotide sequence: TGCGCCAGCAGCCCGGGGGGGACCTACGAGCAGTACTTC.

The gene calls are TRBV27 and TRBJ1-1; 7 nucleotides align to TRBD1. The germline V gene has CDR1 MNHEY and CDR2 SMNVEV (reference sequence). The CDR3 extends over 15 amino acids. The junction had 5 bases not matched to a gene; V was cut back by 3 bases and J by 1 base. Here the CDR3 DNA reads TGTGCCAGCAGTTTTTACCGGACAGGGAACACTGAAGCTTTCTTT. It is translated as CASSFYRTGNTEAFF.

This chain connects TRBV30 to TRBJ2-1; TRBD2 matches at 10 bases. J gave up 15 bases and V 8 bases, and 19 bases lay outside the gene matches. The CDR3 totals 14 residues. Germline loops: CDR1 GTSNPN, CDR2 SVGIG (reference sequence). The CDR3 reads CAPPLLAGDSRRFF. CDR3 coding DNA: TGTGCCCCCCCGTTGCTAGCGGGGGATTCACGACGGTTCTTC. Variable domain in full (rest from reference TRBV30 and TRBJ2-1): SQTIHQWPATLVQPVGSPLSLECTVEGTSNPNLYWYRQAAGRGLQLLFYSVGIGQISSEVPQNLSASRPQDRQFILSSKKLLLSDSGFYLCAPPLLAGDSRRFFGPGTRLTVL.

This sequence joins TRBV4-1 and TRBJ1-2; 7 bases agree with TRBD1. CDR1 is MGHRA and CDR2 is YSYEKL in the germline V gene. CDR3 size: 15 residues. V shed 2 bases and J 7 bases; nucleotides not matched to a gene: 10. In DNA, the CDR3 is TGCGCCAGCAGCCAATACGTCAGGGGGTCTTCTGGCTACACCTTC. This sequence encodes CASSQYVRGSSGYTF.

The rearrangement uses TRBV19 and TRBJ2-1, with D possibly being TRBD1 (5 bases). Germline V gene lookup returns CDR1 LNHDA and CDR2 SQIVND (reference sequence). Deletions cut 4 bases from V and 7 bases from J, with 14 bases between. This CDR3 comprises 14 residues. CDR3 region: CASSSRQGINEQFF. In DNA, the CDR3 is TGTGCCAGTAGTAGCCGTCAGGGAATTAATGAGCAGTTCTTC.

The CDR3 region is CASSQGIWTGDIHYEQYF. The CDR3 DNA is TGTGCCAGCAGCCAAGGGATTTGGACAGGGGATATTCACTACGAGCAGTACTTC. The rearrangement joins TRBV4-2 to TRBJ2-7; 9 bases line up with TRBD1. The trim removed 1 base at V and 3 bases at J, leaving 13 bases unmatched. This CDR3 is 18 amino acids long. Germline V gene sequence: CDR1 LGHNA, CDR2 YNFKEQ.

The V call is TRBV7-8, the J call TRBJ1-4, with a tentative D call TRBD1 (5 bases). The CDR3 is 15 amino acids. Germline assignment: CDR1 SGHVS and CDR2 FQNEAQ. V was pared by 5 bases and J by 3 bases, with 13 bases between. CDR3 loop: CASSAPGSSNEKLFF. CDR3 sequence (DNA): TGTGCCAGCAGCGCCCCAGGGTCATCTAATGAAAAACTGTTTTTT.

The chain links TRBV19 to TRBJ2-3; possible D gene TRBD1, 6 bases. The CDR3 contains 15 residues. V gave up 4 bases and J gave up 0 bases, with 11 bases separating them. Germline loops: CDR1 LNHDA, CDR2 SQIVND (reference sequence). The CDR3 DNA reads TGTGCCAGTAGTAAACAGGGTGCTAGCACAGATACGCAGTATTTT. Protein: CASSKQGASTDTQYF. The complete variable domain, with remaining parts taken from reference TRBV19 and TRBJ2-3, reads DGGITQSPKYLFRKEGQNVTLSCEQNLNHDAMYWYRQDPGQGLRLIYYSQIVNDFQKGDIAEGYSVSREKKESFPLTVTSAQKNPTAFYLCASSKQGASTDTQYFGPGTRLTVL.